This entry concerns a single TCR beta chain. Its antigen has not been determined. Within one base of it there is no much larger clone, and no base qualities were kept. TCRbeta CDR3 regions were amplified from genomic DNA by means of the immunoSEQ Assay, a bias-controlled multiplex PCR. The study's processing was this. The number of nucleated cells in each sample was estimated from the amplification of reference gene primers within the assay. To quantify the absolute abundance of each unique TCRbeta CDR3 rearrangement, sequence reads were collapsed and filtered. For each sample, productive Simpson clonality was calculated as the square root of Simpson's diversity index across productive rearrangements. TCRdb took this table from immuneACCESS and kept in-frame rearrangements with V and J called. Such tables lack part of the clones; where checked against another copy, unresolved V genes explain under half of the gap, and the rest is unexplained. V, J and clone size are taken as reported in that table, and D and trimming were inferred from the DNA itself. For this sample the table gives more than 110,000 clones, of which under 90% were detected only once. 5.5% to 7% of the sample goes to the ten largest clones.

This entry is derived from a study of blood T cell repertoires in COVID-19 (dated by TCRdb to between 2020 and 2021). Turning to the overall study: Collaborator samples came from the United States, Italy and Spain and covered acute and convalescent phases of COVID-19. Where HLA class I and class II types were available, the types were taken from metadata supplied by the sample provider, not from assay-based typing. A de-identified subject ID, COVID-19 status, age in years and sex were almost always included in the sample metadata. The repertoires were made available in a free public database intended to serve as a resource for research on the immune response to SARS-CoV-2. The samples were drawn from two sources: the first 160 participants of the ongoing ImmuneRACE study, and about 1,300 subjects contributed by 6 global collaborators. The material from the prospective study consisted of cDNA or gDNA derived from T cells, B-cell-depleted T cells, or PBMCs. Deeply sampled blood TCRbeta repertoires from subjects exposed to, actively infected with, or recovered from COVID-19 were included in the dataset.

Overall results and qualifications from the work: How much clinical and demographic metadata was included differed by source and by participant, and the metadata was provided uncurated.

The CDR3 sequence holds 14 residues, the cysteine and phenylalanine included. Only the CDR3 region is kept as DNA, spanning 42 bases read in frame from base 1. The germline V gene gives CDR1 as SGDLS and CDR2 as YYNGEE. The germline V and J ends show losses of 0 bases and 6 bases respectively, and no gene match explains 2 bases of the junction. The collaborating institutions used their own protocols to collect whole blood in K2EDTA tubes. For TCRbeta analysis, collaborator samples were shipped as frozen whole blood, as isolated PBMCs, or as DNA extracted from either sample type. This receptor was identified in a human donor in a cohort sampled during active COVID-19. Source material: peripheral blood. The chain uses TRBV9 and TRBJ1-3, and 8 junction bases match TRBD1. CDR3 sequence: CASSVEQGENTIYF. The DNA sequence is as follows: TGTGCCAGCAGCGTAGAACAGGGGGAAAACACCATATATTTT.